The T cell receptor beta chain under discussion was sequenced for a study of shared clonotypes between healthy human individuals. The naive CD8 subset, CD45RO-negative cells positively selected for CCR7, excluded terminally differentiated effector memory CD45RA+ cells. Libraries were prepared by immunoSEQ multiplex PCR; TCRdb keeps only in-frame clonotypes and omits some of them. The repertoire includes some 740,000 clones, about 92% of them detected once, and 20% to 30% sits in the top ten. The CDR3 runs to 18 residues. Trimming removed 2 bases from V and 4 bases from J; junction bases left unmatched: 8. Germline assignment: CDR1 LNHNV and CDR2 YYDKDF (reference sequence).

The specimen sequenced was naive CD8+ T cells sorted from blood. The TCR originated in a man younger than 40 in good health. V usage is TRBV15 and J usage is TRBJ2-3; 14 bases align to TRBD2. The CDR3 coding sequence is TGTGCCACCAGCAGAACTGGAGGACTAGCGGGAGGATCAGATACGCAGTATTTT. Translated: CATSRTGGLAGGSDTQYF.